Below are 14 T cell receptor beta chains sequenced from a single sample in a study of T cell repertoires in cytomegalovirus infection. Which antigens these TCRs recognize remains unknown. TCRdb reprocessed the reads via MiXCR and lists one record per CDR3 protein. The table has around 120,000 distinct CDR3 sequences, less than 55% seen once. This material consisted of CD8+ T cells from cultured PBMCs, taken from culture after CMV antigen stimulation. These receptors were taken from a human donor in good health (CMV status not recorded). Some clones in this sample may be carry-over from other donors' samples.

In this sample, this clonotype turned up a few times. V usage is TRBV7-4 and J usage is TRBJ1-2; D gene uncertain. The V end was cut by 5 bases, the J end by 0 bases, with 13 bases between. This CDR3 region has 15 residues. Germline lookup yields CDR1 SGHVT and CDR2 SQSDAQ. The CDR3 loop reads CASSPAGQPNYGYTF. CDR3 coding DNA: TGTGCCAGCAGCCCCGCTGGGCAGCCTAACTATGGCTACACCTTC.

The CDR3: CASSTGTSSYEQYF. The CDR3 region has the DNA TGTGCCAGCAGTACCGGGACTAGCTCCTACGAGCAGTACTTC. The chain has TRBV28 and TRBJ2-7; 8 bases agree with TRBD2. Germline V lookup: CDR1 MDHEN, CDR2 SYDVKM. The CDR3 spans 14 residues. The trim removed 5 bases at V and 0 bases at J, leaving 3 bases unmatched.

This clonotype was observed a handful of times. The J gene is TRBJ1-6, the V gene TRBV7-9; the D gene is possibly TRBD1 (5 bases). The CDR3 is 15 residues long. Germline CDR1 and CDR2: SEHNR and FQNEAQ (reference sequence). Trimming cost V 1 base and J 8 bases, with 12 bases left between them. The CDR3 here is CASSLGVRRDSPLHF. The CDR3 DNA reads as TGTGCCAGCAGCTTAGGAGTGCGCAGGGATTCACCCCTCCACTTT.

The gene calls are TRBV5-1 and TRBJ2-1, with a weak D call TRBD2 (7 bases). CDR3 length equals 14 residues. Germline assignment: CDR1 SGHRS and CDR2 YFSETQ. V was clipped by 4 bases and J by 3 bases, with 11 bases between them. CDR3 loop: CASSRGASYNEQFF. As DNA, the CDR3 is TGCGCCAGCAGCCGGGGGGCCAGCTACAATGAGCAGTTCTTC.

With respect to this clonotype: As the CDR3 is not closed by the conserved phenylalanine or tryptophan, this likely results from a read error. The CDR3 region is CACKERQSSSGNTIYI. The CDR3, as DNA: TGTGCCTGCAAGGAGAGACAGTCGAGCTCTGGAAACACCATATATATT. The chain combines TRBV6-6 with TRBJ1-3, with a weak D call TRBD1 (5 bases). Trimming shortened V by 11 bases and J by 0 bases, and 20 bases separated the two germline ends. Germline V gene sequence: CDR1 MNHNY, CDR2 SVGAGI (reference sequence). The CDR3 is made up of 16 amino acids.

The rearrangement joins TRBV28 to TRBJ2-5; 8 nucleotides agree with TRBD2. The CDR3 sequence is 18 residues long. V was clipped by 5 bases and J by 1 base; unmatched bases: 15. Germline CDR1 reads MDHEN; CDR2 reads SYDVKM. CDR3 nucleotides: TGTGCCAGCAGTCCCGGGATAGGCGCGGGGGGTTCCCAAGAGACCCAGTACTTC. Protein: CASSPGIGAGGSQETQYF.

This sequence joins TRBV19 and TRBJ1-5; TRBD1 is a possible D gene (6 bases). The CDR3 is 14 residues long. In germline, CDR1 is LNHDA, CDR2 SQIVND (reference sequence). The germline V and J ends were trimmed by 1 base and 2 bases, with 6 bases remaining between them. CDR3 residues: CASSIAGGNQPQHF. In DNA form, the CDR3 reads TGTGCCAGTAGTATAGCAGGGGGCAATCAGCCCCAGCATTTT.

This clonotype was counted many times. J is TRBJ2-7 and V is TRBV7-9, with 7 bases aligning to TRBD2. The V gene's germline CDR1 is SEHNR and CDR2 FQNEAQ (reference sequence). Trimming cost V 4 bases and J 3 bases; bases outside gene matches: 12. This CDR3 contains 16 residues. CDR3 residues: CASSSLGGGGYYEQYF. CDR3 nucleotide sequence: TGTGCCAGCAGCTCTCTCGGCGGGGGAGGTTACTACGAGCAGTACTTC.

This clonotype appeared a few times. The chain combines TRBV6-2 or TRBV6-3 with TRBJ2-5; no clear D. Germline CDR1 is MNHEY and CDR2 is SVGEGT. Trimming cost V 6 bases and J 5 bases, with 13 bases left between them. The CDR3 loop spans 13 amino acids. CDR3 bases: TGTGCCAGCAGCTGGGTCCGGTTGGAGACCCAGTACTTC. Its protein product is CASSWVRLETQYF.

By share of the sample, this clonotype is medium-sized. The gene calls are TRBV7-9 and TRBJ2-3, with D unclear. The CDR3 is 13 residues long. Trimming removed 1 base from V and 0 bases from J, with 2 bases in between. CDR1 and CDR2 (germline): SEHNR, FQNEAQ (reference sequence). Here the CDR3 reads CASSLDSTDTQYF. The CDR3 DNA is TGTGCCAGCAGCTTAGACAGCACAGATACGCAGTATTTT.

This CDR3 is CASSYDRGFSTDTQYF. In nucleotides, the CDR3 is TGTGCCAGCAGTTATGACAGGGGGTTTAGCACAGATACGCAGTATTTT. The chain couples TRBV5-5 to TRBJ2-3; the match to TRBD1 covers 9 bases. CDR1 is SGHKS, CDR2 YYEKEE, per germline (reference sequence). The trim removed 5 bases at V and 0 bases at J, leaving 7 bases unmatched. There are 16 residues in the CDR3.

This clonotype was observed a few times. CDR3 region: CASSDGTAGYQPQHF. CDR3 nucleotide sequence: TGTGCCAGCAGTGACGGGACTGCGGGATATCAGCCCCAGCATTTT. The rearrangement uses TRBV6-1 and TRBJ1-5, with D maybe TRBD1 (5 bases). The CDR3 loop spans 15 amino acids. The germline V gene has CDR1 MNHNS and CDR2 SASEGT. Trimming pared 3 bases from V and 5 bases from J, leaving 14 bases between.

This clonotype has just a few counts. The J gene is TRBJ2-1, the V gene TRBV12-3 or TRBV12-4, with D perhaps TRBD2 (6 bases). The CDR3 has 16 amino acids. V was pared by 3 bases and J by 1 base, with 13 bases between. The CDR3 loop reads CASSLGLAGSYNEQFF. The CDR3 region has the DNA TGTGCCAGCAGTTTGGGCCTTGCGGGGTCCTACAATGAGCAGTTCTTC.

In its sample, this clonotype was seen a few times. The V call is TRBV27, the J call TRBJ1-2; the match to TRBD1 covers 8 bases. The CDR3 covers 13 residues. The V segment lost 3 bases and the J segment 7 bases; nucleotides outside the gene matches: 4. Germline CDR1 MNHEY, CDR2 SMNVEV (reference sequence). CDR3 region: CASSFGQGGGYTF. In nucleotides, the CDR3 is TGTGCCAGCAGTTTTGGACAGGGTGGTGGCTACACCTTC.